These T cell receptor beta chains were read from a single sample in a study of T cells in Graves' hyperthyroidism and ophthalmopathy. Each CDR3 protein is one row after TCRdb ran MiXCR on the multiplex PCR reads. Here the sample spans roughly 170,000 distinct CDR3 sequences, about a sixth being singletons. The specimen sequenced was blood. These receptors all come from a woman in her fifties or sixties with Graves' hyperthyroidism. CDR3s include the opening cysteine and the closing phenylalanine or tryptophan. A D gene is named only where the DNA matches it firmly. Size is omitted from some rows. Given values are once, few, many or a class for expanded clones.

J | size | D | V | DNA | CDR3
TRBJ1-4 | few | - | TRBV4-3 | TGCGCCAGCAGCCAAGTCGGGCTTGCTAATGAAAAACTGTTTTTT | CASSQVGLANEKLFF
TRBJ1-2 | - | - | TRBV19 | TGTGCCAGTAGTACCCCCCGCGGCAGCTCTAACTATGGCTACACCTTC | CASSTPRGSSNYGYTF
TRBJ2-3 | many | - | TRBV15 | TGTGCCACCAGCAGAGCTAGCACAGATACGCAGTATTTT | CATSRASTDTQYF
TRBJ2-7 | many | - | TRBV5-5 | TGTGCCAGCAGCTTGGTAACGGGCCAGGCCTACGAGCAGTACTTC | CASSLVTGQAYEQYF
TRBJ2-3 | - | - | TRBV7-3 | TGTGCCAGCAGCTTTGGGCCGGGGGCAGATACGCAGTATTTT | CASSFGPGADTQYF
TRBJ1-1 | once | - | TRBV7-9 | TGTGCCAGCAGCCCGCGATCAATGAACACTGAAGCTTTCTTT | CASSPRSMNTEAFF
TRBJ1-5 | - | - | TRBV28 | TGTGCCAGCAGCTCAATGACAGGTTATAGCAATCAGCCCCAGCATTTT | CASSSMTGYSNQPQHF
TRBJ2-5 | - | - | TRBV7-9 | TGTGCCAGCAGAGGGGGCCAAGAGACCCAGTACTTC | CASRGGQETQYF
TRBJ2-3 | many | TRBD2 | TRBV6-1 | TGTGCCAGCAGTGAACGCATGCTGGGGCGGGGGAAGGATACGCAGTATTTT | CASSERMLGRGKDTQYF
TRBJ2-5 | many | - | TRBV27 | TGTGCCAGCAGTCTGGGACCCACTAACCTCCAAGAGACCCAGTACTTC | CASSLGPTNLQETQYF
TRBJ2-3 | many | TRBD2 | TRBV6-1 | TGTGCCAGCAATACTGGGACTAGCGCAGATACGCAGTATTTT | CASNTGTSADTQYF
TRBJ1-2 | - | - | TRBV19 | TGTGCCAGTGTCCGAGACGGTGACTATGGCTACACCTTC | CASVRDGDYGYTF
TRBJ1-1 | many | - | TRBV3-1 | TGTGCCAGCAGCCACCTTACAGGGAAGTTGACTGAAGCTTTCTTT | CASSHLTGKLTEAFF
TRBJ1-1 | many | - | TRBV5-1 | TGCGCCAGCAGCTTGGATGCCAACAGCGACACTGAAGCTTTCTTT | CASSLDANSDTEAFF
TRBJ2-3 | many | - | TRBV27 | TGTGCCAGCAGGACGGCAGGGAGGTCAGTTACCACAGATACGCAGTATTTT | CASRTAGRSVTTDTQYF
TRBJ2-1 | - | TRBD2 | TRBV6-2/TRBV6-3 | TGTGCCAGCAGGAAGGGACTAGCGGGGAACAATGAGCAGTTCTTC | CASRKGLAGNNEQFF
TRBJ2-1 | - | TRBD2 | TRBV28 | TGTGCCAGCAGCAGGACTAGCGGGTACAATGAGCAGTTCTTC | CASSRTSGYNEQFF
TRBJ1-5 | many | - | TRBV12-3/TRBV12-4 | TGTGCCAGCAGTTCAACCCGGGCGGGAATTCAGCCCCAGCATTTT | CASSSTRAGIQPQHF